The entry below describes one T cell receptor beta chain. These data belong to a study of blood T cell repertoires in COVID-19. At the level of the study: PBMCs, B-cell-depleted T cells, or T cells were the source of the cDNA or gDNA that made up the material.

V was shortened by 2 bases and J by 0 bases, with 4 bases between the two germline ends. The CDR3 runs to 12 residues. The V gene's germline CDR1 is SQVTM and CDR2 ANQGSEA. The authors' processing: The authors estimated nucleated cell counts from reference gene primer amplification. Only in-frame clones appear in the TCRdb table, and some are missing; sequencing was by immunoSEQ multiplex PCR. From that table come the V and J calls and clone size; the DNA was used to work out D and trimming. The profile shows 30,000 to 50,000 clones, more than 75% of them singletons. The clonotype was recovered from a man aged 45-65 years with active or convalescent COVID-19. J is TRBJ1-2 and V is TRBV29-1; no clear D. The sample taken for sequencing was peripheral blood. Written as DNA, the CDR3 is TGCAGCGTTGAACAGGCTAACTATGGCTACACCTTC. It codes for CSVEQANYGYTF.